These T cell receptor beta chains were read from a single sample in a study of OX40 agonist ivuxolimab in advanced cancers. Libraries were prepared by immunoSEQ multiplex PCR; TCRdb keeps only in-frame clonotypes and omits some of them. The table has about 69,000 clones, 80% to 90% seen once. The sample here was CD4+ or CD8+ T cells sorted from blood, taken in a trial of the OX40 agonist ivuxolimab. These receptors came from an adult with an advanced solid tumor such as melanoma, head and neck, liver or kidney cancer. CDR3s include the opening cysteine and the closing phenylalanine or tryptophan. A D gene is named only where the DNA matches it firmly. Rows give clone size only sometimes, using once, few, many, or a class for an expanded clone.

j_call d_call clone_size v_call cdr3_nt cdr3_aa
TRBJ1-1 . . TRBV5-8 TGTGCCAGCAGCTTGGTACGCCAGACCACTAACGGTGAAGCTTTCTTT CASSLVRQTTNGEAFF
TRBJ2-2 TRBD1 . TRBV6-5 TGTGCCAGCAGTTATTCAGGGGGCGCGAACACCGGGGAGCTGTTTTTT CASSYSGGANTGELFF
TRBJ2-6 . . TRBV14 TGTGCCAGCAGCCAAGGTTCGTGGGGCCTCTCCAGCTCTGGGGCCAACGTCCTGACTTTC CASSQGSWGLSSSGANVLTF
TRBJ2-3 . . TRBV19 TGTGCCAGTAGTGAACACAGGGTTAGAGGAGATACGCAGTATTTT CASSEHRVRGDTQYF
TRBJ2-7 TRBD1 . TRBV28 TGTGCCAGCAGTTTAGGGACAGGCGAGCAGTACTTC CASSLGTGEQYF
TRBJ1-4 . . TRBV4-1 TGCGCCAGCAGCCAAGATCGGGGGGAGGCTAATGAAAAACTGTTTTTT CASSQDRGEANEKLFF
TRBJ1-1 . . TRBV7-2 TGTGCCAGCAGCACACAGGGTAACACTGAAGCTTTCTTT CASSTQGNTEAFF
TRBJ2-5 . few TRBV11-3 TGTGCCAGCAGCTTAGTGTGGGCTCAAGAGACCCAGTACTTC CASSLVWAQETQYF
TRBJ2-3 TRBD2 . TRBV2 TGTGCCAGCAGTGGGGACTATGCAGATACGCAGTATTTT CASSGDYADTQYF
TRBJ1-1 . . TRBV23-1 TGCGCCAGCAGTCAATCAGGGTCGAACACTGAAGCTTTCTTT CASSQSGSNTEAFF
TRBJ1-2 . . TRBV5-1 TGCGCCAGCAGCCAGGCCCCTCACGGGTATGGCTACACCTTC CASSQAPHGYGYTF
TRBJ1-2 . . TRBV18 TGTGCCAGCTCAAGACGGGACGGAGATGTTGGCTACACCTTC CASSRRDGDVGYTF
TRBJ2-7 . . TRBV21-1 TGTGCCAGCAGCTCGGAACCGTTGGAGCAGTACTTC CASSSEPLEQYF
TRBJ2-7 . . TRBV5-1 TGCGCCAGCAGCCCCCAGGGGCACCGTGGGAGAGAGCAGTACTTC CASSPQGHRGREQYF
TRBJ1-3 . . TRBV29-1 TGCAGCGTTGAGATCGGGTCAGGTGGAAACACCATATATTTT CSVEIGSGGNTIYF
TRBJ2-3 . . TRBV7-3 TGTGCCAGCAGCTTAGAGGCGAGAAGCACAGATACGCAGTATTTT CASSLEARSTDTQYF
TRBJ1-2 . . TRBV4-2 TGTGCCAGCAGCCAAGACAACTATGGCTACACCTTC CASSQDNYGYTF
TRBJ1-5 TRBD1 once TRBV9 TGTGCCAGCAGCCGATCAACACAGGGGAAGGGCAATCAGCCCCAGCATTTT CASSRSTQGKGNQPQHF
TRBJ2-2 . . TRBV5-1 TGCGCCAGCAGCTTAAACAGGGCGAACACCGGGGAGCTGTTTTTT CASSLNRANTGELFF
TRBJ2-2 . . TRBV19 TGTGCCAGTAGTATACTTAAACGGGGGATGGAGAGCACCGGGGAGCTGTTTTTT CASSILKRGMESTGELFF
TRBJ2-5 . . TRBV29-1 TGCAGCGTTGACCTAGTACCCAAAGAGACCCAGTACTTC CSVDLVPKETQYF
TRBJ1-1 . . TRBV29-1 TGCAGCGTTGAAGAGGGCAGGTGGAACACTGAAGCTTTCTTT CSVEEGRWNTEAFF
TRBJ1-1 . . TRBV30 TGTGCCTGGATAGGAAAGGCAGCACCTAACACTGAAGCTTTCTTT CAWIGKAAPNTEAFF
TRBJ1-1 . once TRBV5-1 TGCGCCAGCAGCTTAAGTGGCCAGATGAACACTGAAGCTTTCTTT CASSLSGQMNTEAFF
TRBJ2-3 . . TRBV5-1 TGCGCCAGCAGCGATAGGACATTTAGCACAGATACGCAGTATTTT CASSDRTFSTDTQYF
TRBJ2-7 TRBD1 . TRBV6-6 TGTGCCAGCAAGGGGACAGGGCTTATATCCTACGAGCAGTACTTC CASKGTGLISYEQYF
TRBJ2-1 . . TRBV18 TGTGCCAGCTCACCACCGATGACCCCCGGAGGGCAGTTCTTC CASSPPMTPGGQFF
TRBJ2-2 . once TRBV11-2 TGTGCCAGCAGCTTGGACAGGAACACCGGGGAGCTGTTTTTT CASSLDRNTGELFF
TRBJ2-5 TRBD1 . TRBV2 TGTGCCAGCAAGGGACAGGGTGAGACCCAGTACTTC CASKGQGETQYF
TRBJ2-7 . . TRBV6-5 TGTGCCAGCAGTGAAGCCACCTACGAGCAGTACTTC CASSEATYEQYF
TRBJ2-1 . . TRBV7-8 TGTGCCAGCAGCCCGAGGCGGGGAATCTTCTTC CASSPRRGIFF
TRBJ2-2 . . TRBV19 TGTGCCAGTAGTATCGCAGGGGGAGGCGGGGAGCTGTTTTTT CASSIAGGGGELFF
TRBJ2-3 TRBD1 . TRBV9 TGTGCCAGCGGAATCAAGGGGGCCCCCACAGATACGCAGTATTTT CASGIKGAPTDTQYF
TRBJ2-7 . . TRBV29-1 TGCAGCGTTGAAGTGTCGGGCACCCCCTACGAGCAGTACTTC CSVEVSGTPYEQYF
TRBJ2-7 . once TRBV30 TGTGCCTGGAGCCGACGGGGGACCTACGAGCAGTACTTC CAWSRRGTYEQYF
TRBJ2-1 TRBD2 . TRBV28 TGTGCCAGCCGTCGGGGACTAGCGGGAGTAGGTGAGCAGTTCTTC CASRRGLAGVGEQFF
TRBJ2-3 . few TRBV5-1 TGCGCCAGCAGCCCCCAGTTGTGGGGTCTGACAGATACGCAGTATTTT CASSPQLWGLTDTQYF
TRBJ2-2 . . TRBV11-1 TGTGCCAGCAGCTTGTCTCGGGACACCGGGGAGCTGTTTTTT CASSLSRDTGELFF
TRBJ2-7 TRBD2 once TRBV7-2 TGTGCCAGCAGCAACCCGGGACTAGCGGGGGTAGCAGTCTTCGAGCAGTACTTC CASSNPGLAGVAVFEQYF
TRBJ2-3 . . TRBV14 TGTGCCAGCAGCCCCCGGGCTCCGCGTTCGCAGTATTTT CASSPRAPRSQYF
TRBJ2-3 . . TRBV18 TGTGCCAGCTCACCGTCCGTTGGACTCACGGGGGATACGCAGTATTTT CASSPSVGLTGDTQYF
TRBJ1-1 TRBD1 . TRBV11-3 TGTGCCAGCAGCTCACGGACAGGGATGAACACTGAAGCTTTCTTT CASSSRTGMNTEAFF
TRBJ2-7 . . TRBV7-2 TGTGCCAGCAGCTTAGTGGGTCGCGAGCAGTACTTC CASSLVGREQYF
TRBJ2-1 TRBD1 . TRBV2 TGTGCCAGCCTGACAGGGGGCGCCTACAATGAGCAGTTCTTC CASLTGGAYNEQFF
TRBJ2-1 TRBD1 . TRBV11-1 TGTGCCAGCAGCTCTTCGACAGGGGGCGCAAAGAATGAGCAGTTCTTC CASSSSTGGAKNEQFF
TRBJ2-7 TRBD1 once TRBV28 TGTGCCAGCAGAGTTCCGGGACAGGGGCGTTTGGAGCAGTACTTC CASRVPGQGRLEQYF
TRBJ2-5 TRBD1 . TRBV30 TGTGCCTGGAGTGTTAGGACAGGGCAAGAGACCCAGTACTTC CAWSVRTGQETQYF
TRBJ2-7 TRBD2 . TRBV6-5 TGTGCCAGCAGTGCGAGCGGGACCGAGCAGTACTTC CASSASGTEQYF
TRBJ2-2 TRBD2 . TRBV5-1 TGCGCCAGCAGCTTGCGGGGACTAGCGGGATCCGGGGAGCTGTTTTTT CASSLRGLAGSGELFF
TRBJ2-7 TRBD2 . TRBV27 TGTGCCAGCAGTTTAGGGTGGGGGTCTAGCGGTCTCTACGAGCAGTACTTC CASSLGWGSSGLYEQYF
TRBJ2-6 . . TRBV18 TGTGCCAGCTCATCCTTTACCTCTGGGGCCAACGTCCTGACTTTC CASSSFTSGANVLTF
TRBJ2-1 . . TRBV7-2 TGTGCCAGCAGCTTAAGGCAGGGGCGGGTGAATGAGCAGTTCTTC CASSLRQGRVNEQFF
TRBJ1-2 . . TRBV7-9 TGTGCCAGCAGCTTAGCGGTGTCTAACTATGGCTACACCTTC CASSLAVSNYGYTF
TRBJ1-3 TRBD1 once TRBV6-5 TGTGCCAGCAGTTCCGGGACAGCGAGAAACACCATATATTTT CASSSGTARNTIYF
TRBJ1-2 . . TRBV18 TGTGCCAGCTCACCATCAGGGGACTATGGCTACACCTTC CASSPSGDYGYTF
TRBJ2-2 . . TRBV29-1 TGCAGCGTTTCTTGGGCCAACCTTAACACCGGGGAGCTGTTTTTT CSVSWANLNTGELFF
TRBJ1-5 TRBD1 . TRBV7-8 TGTGCCAGCAGCCTCCGGACAGGAGAGGGGCCGAATAGCAATCAGCCCCAGCATTTT CASSLRTGEGPNSNQPQHF